The clone carrying this T cell receptor beta chain was picked up many times. This sample is drawn from a study of CD8 T cells in ankylosing spondylitis. Each CDR3 protein gets one entry after TCRdb re-called the 5' RACE reads with MiXCR. The sample shows roughly 30,000 distinct CDR3 sequences, around 5.2% of them seen only once. The CDR3 is 15 amino acids. The V gene's germline CDR1 is SGDLS and CDR2 YYNGEE. Unmatched junction bases numbered 3, after V lost 0 bases and J lost 3 bases. The receptor comes from a female donor with ankylosing spondylitis or in good health (not recorded which). The V and J genes are TRBV9 and TRBJ2-5, with TRBD2 matching 9 bases. Sequencing was carried out using blood, either unsorted or a sorted T cell fraction (not recorded which). Here the CDR3 DNA reads TGTGCCAGCAGCGTAGATCCTAGCGGGGAAGAGACCCAGTACTTC. Its protein is CASSVDPSGEETQYF.